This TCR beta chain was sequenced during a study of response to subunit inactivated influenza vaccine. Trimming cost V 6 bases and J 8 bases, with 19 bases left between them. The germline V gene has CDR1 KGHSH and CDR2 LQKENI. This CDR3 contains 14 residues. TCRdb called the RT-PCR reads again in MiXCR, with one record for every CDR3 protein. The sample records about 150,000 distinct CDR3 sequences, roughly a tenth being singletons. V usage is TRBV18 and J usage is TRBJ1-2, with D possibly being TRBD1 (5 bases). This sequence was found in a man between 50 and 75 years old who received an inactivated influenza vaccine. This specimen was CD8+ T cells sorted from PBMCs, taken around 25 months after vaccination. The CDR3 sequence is CASSSTVRQEGYTF. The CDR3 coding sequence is TGTGCCAGCTCGTCGACAGTGAGGCAGGAGGGCTACACCTTC.